This T cell receptor (beta chain) was observed in a study of T-cell memory formation after mild COVID-19. Study outcomes and limitations: Clones contracting over day 15 to 85 were CD4/CD8 balanced, with later expanders leaning CD4+. Whether day 37 second-wave clones are SARS-CoV-2-specific was not confirmed. Within pre-infection memory, some responding clones were found, suggesting cross-reactive memory joined. Contracting clones localized mainly to CM and EM when CD4+ and mainly to EMRA when CD8+.

Comments on this clonotype: The target antigen is unknown.

TCRdb re-called the 5' RACE reads through MiXCR, storing one row per CDR3 protein. The data hold 250,000 to 350,000 distinct CDR3 sequences, with roughly 19% observed a single time. Trimming at V came to 8 bases and at J to 2 bases, leaving 13 bases not matched to a gene. The CDR3 consists of 16 residues. Germline CDR1 SNHLY, CDR2 FYNNEI. Sequencing was carried out using PBMCs or a T cell subset sorted from them (not recorded which). This chain uses TRBV2 with TRBJ2-3, with 7 bases aligning to TRBD2. This clonotype originated in a man aged 18 to 30 who had mild COVID-19 (a few samples of this study predate the infection). Cell type and time point are not known. The CDR3 bases are TGTGCCAGCCCCTTGTTGAGCGGGGAACTCACAGATACGCAGTATTTT. Translated, it gives CASPLLSGELTDTQYF.